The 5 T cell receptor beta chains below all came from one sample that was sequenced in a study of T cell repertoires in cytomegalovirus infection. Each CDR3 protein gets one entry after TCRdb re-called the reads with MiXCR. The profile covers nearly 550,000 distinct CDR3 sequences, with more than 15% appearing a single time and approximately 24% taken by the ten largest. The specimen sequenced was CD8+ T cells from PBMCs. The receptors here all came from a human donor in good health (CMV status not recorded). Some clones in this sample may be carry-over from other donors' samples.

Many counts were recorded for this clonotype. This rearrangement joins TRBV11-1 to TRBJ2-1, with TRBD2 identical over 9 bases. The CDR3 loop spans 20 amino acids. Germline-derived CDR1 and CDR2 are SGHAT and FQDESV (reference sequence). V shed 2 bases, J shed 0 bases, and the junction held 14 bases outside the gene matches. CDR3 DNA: TGTGCCAGCAGCTTATATCGCGGGAGGGTTCTCCCGAGCTCCTACAATGAGCAGTTCTTC. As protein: CASSLYRGRVLPSSYNEQFF.

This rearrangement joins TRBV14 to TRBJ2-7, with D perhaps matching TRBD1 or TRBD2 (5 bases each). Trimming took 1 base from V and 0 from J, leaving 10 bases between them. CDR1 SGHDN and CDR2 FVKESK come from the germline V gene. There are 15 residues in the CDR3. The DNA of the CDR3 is TGTGCCAGCAGCCAAGCCGGGACGTCCTCCTACGAGCAGTACTTC. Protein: CASSQAGTSSYEQYF.

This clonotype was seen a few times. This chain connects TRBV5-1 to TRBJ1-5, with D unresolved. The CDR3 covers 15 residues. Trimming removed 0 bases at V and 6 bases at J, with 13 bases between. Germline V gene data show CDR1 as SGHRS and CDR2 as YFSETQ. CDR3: CASSLGDSSSQPQHF. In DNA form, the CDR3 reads TGCGCCAGCAGCTTGGGAGATTCGTCTAGTCAGCCCCAGCATTTT.

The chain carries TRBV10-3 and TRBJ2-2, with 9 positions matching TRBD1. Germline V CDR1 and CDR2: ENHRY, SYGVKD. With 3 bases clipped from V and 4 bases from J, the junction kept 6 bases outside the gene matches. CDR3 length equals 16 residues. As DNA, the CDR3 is TGTGCCATCAGTGATCCCGGGACAGGGTTCACCGGGGAGCTGTTTTTT. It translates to CAISDPGTGFTGELFF.

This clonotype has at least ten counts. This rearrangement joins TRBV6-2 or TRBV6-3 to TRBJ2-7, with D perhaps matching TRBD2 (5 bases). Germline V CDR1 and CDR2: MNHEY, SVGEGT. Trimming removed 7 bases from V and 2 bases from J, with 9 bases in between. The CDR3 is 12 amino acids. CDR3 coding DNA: TGTGCCAGCACAGGAGGAGCCTACGAGCAGTACTTC. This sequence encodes CASTGGAYEQYF.